These 5 T cell receptor beta chains were sequenced from one sample in a study of blood T cells in healthy people across ages. A sample-barcoded 5' primer and a J-beta primer mix were used in a second PCR of about 6 to 11 cycles. TCRdb fed the 5' RACE reads into MiXCR, producing one record per CDR3 protein. The profile shows around 750,000 distinct CDR3 sequences, about 55% of them singletons. Sequenced material: blood. The source is a man older than 75 in good health.

In its sample, this clonotype was seen once. An end of the junction does not agree with germline; a read error may underlie this. This rearrangement joins TRBV27 to TRBJ2-1, with 8 bases identical to TRBD2. The germline CDR1 and CDR2 sequences are MNHEY and SMNVEV (reference sequence). The CDR3 has 14 residues. The CDR3 DNA follows: TGTGCCATCAGTTTGACTAGCGAGGGCAATGAGCAGTTCTTC. Its translation: CAISLTSEGNEQFF.

This clonotype has only one observation. The V and J genes are TRBV20-1 and TRBJ1-4, with D unresolved. The V and J ends lost 2 bases and 8 bases respectively, with 12 bases between them. The V gene's germline CDR1 is DFQATT and CDR2 SNEGSKA (reference sequence). This CDR3 region has 13 residues. CDR3 loop: CSARPGVAEKLFF. The CDR3, as DNA: TGCAGTGCTAGACCCGGCGTGGCAGAAAAACTGTTTTTT.

The chain employs TRBV20-1 and TRBJ1-2; possible D gene TRBD1, 5 bases. The CDR3 length is 12 residues. V was clipped by 5 bases and J by 2 bases, with 9 bases between them. Germline loops: CDR1 DFQATT, CDR2 SNEGSKA (reference sequence). CDR3 protein: CSAPSGNYGYTF. For the CDR3, the DNA is TGCAGTGCTCCCTCAGGGAACTATGGCTACACCTTC.

This clonotype was detected many times. The V call is TRBV29-1, the J call TRBJ2-7; maybe TRBD2 (6 bases). The CDR3 extends over 15 amino acids. Germline V CDR1 and CDR2: SQVTM, ANQGSEA. V lost 4 bases and J 1 base, leaving 17 bases between the germline ends. The CDR3 DNA is TGCAGCGTTGCTGCTACGGGAGACACGTCCTACGAGCAGTACTTC. It yields the protein CSVAATGDTSYEQYF.

The chain employs TRBV5-4 and TRBJ2-7, with D maybe TRBD2 (5 bases). The end of the DNA is better explained by TRBJ2-5, so the J call may be wrong. Germline assignment: CDR1 SGHNT and CDR2 YYREEE (reference sequence). This CDR3 spans 12 amino acids. CDR3 nucleotides: TGTGCCAGCAGCTTCGGGAAAGAGACCCAGTACTTC. Translating gives CASSFGKETQYF.